This T cell receptor beta chain was identified in a study of cytomegalovirus exposure and HLA in healthy donors. Concerning this clone itself: The antigen is not known.

It was with 60 Vbeta and 13 Jbeta primers that the PCR ran. Generated by immunoSEQ multiplex PCR, the TCRdb table keeps only in-frame clones and is missing some. The sample holds 150,000 to 200,000 clones, 80% seen once. Study-wide findings and caveats: What a later analysis reportedly showed was that an Asian-associated ancestry cluster had fewer N-insertions than the approximately 670-donor mean. In an earlier analysis, most TCR beta V segments were productive about 87% or about 30% of the time.

The CDR3 loop spans 12 amino acids. Germline-derived CDR1 and CDR2 are SQVTM and ANQGSEA. Trimming pared 7 bases from V and 6 bases from J, leaving 15 bases between. The chain links TRBV29-1 to TRBJ1-1; tentatively, D is TRBD1 (5 bases). The sequenced sample was PBMCs. This TCR derives from a woman in her forties or fifties in good health and CMV-seronegative. The CDR3 loop is CSGDSEVPEAFF. The CDR3, as DNA: TGCAGCGGTGACAGTGAAGTACCTGAAGCTTTCTTT. Complete variable domain (other parts from reference TRBV29-1 and TRBJ1-1): SAVISQKPSRDICQRGTSLTIQCQVDSQVTMMFWYRQQPGQSLTLIATANQGSEATYESGFVIDKFPISRPNLTFSTLTVSNMSPEDSSIYLCSGDSEVPEAFFGQGTRLTVV.